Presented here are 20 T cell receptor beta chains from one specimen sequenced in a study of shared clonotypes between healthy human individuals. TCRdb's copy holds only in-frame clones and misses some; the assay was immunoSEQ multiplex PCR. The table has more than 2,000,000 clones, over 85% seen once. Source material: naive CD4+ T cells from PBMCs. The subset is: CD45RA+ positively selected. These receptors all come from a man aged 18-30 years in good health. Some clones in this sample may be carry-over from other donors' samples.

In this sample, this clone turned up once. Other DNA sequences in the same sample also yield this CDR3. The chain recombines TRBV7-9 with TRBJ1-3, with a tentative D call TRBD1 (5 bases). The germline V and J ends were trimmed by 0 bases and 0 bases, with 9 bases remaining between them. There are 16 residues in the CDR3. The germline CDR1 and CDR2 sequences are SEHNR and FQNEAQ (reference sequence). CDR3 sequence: CASSLATASSGNTIYF. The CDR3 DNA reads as TGTGCCAGCAGCTTAGCGACAGCAAGCTCTGGAAACACCATATATTTT.

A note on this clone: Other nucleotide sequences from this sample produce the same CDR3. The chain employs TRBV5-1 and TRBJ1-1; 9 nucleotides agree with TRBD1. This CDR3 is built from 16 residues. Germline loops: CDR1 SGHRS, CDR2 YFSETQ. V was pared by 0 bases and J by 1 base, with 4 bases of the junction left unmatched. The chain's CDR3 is CASSLDRGPGNTEAFF. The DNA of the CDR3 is TGCGCCAGCAGCTTGGACAGGGGGCCGGGGAACACTGAAGCTTTCTTT.

The CDR3 DNA sequence: TGTGCCAGCAGCCTCGAGGAGGGCACTGAAGCTTTCTTT. Translating gives CASSLEEGTEAFF. The genes are TRBV7-2 and TRBJ1-1; D gene uncertain. This CDR3 has 13 residues. Germline assignment: CDR1 SGHTA and CDR2 FQGNSA. V dropped 5 bases and J dropped 4 bases, with 11 bases sitting between them.

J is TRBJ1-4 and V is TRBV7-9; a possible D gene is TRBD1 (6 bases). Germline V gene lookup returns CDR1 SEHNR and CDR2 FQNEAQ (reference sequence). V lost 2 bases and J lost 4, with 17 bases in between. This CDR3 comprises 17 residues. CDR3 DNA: TGTGCCAGCAGCTTATTCGGGGGCCCTTTGGGTAATGAAAAACTGTTTTTT. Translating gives CASSLFGGPLGNEKLFF.

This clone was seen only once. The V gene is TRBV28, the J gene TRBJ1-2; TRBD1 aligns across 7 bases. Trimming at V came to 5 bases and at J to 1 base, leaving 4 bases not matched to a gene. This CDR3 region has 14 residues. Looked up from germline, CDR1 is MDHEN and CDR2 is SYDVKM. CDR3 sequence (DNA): TGTGCCAGCAGTATTCAGGGGGATAACTATGGCTACACCTTC. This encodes CASSIQGDNYGYTF.

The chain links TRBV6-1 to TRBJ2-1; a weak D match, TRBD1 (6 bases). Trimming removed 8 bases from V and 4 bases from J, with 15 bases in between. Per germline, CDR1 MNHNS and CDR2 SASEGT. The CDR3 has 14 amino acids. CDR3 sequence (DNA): TGTGCCAGCGGGAAGGACAGTCAGTACAATGAGCAGTTCTTC. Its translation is CASGKDSQYNEQFF.

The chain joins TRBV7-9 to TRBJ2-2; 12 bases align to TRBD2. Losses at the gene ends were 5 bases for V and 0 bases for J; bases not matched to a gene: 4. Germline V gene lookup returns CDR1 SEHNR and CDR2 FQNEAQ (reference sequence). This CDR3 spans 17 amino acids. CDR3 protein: CASSRRTSGANTGELFF. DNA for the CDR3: TGTGCCAGCAGCCGAAGGACTAGCGGGGCGAACACCGGGGAGCTGTTTTTT.

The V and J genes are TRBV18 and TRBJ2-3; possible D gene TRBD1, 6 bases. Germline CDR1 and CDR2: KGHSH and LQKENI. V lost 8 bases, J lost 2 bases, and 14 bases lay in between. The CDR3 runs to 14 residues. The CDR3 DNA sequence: TGTGCCAGCGCGAGGGGGACAAACACAGATACGCAGTATTTT. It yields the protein CASARGTNTDTQYF.

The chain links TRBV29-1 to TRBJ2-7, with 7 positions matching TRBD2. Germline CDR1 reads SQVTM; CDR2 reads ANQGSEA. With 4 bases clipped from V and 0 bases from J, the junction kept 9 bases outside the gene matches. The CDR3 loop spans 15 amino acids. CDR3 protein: CSVVKPGRDSYEQYF. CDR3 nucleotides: TGCAGCGTTGTCAAGCCGGGGAGGGACTCCTACGAGCAGTACTTC.

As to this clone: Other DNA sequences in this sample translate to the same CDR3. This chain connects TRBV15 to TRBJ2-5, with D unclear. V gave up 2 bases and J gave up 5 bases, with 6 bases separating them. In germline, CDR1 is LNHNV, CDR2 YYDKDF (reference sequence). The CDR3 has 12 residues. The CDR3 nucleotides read TGTGCCACCAGCAGACCTGGGGAGACCCAGTACTTC. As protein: CATSRPGETQYF.

CDR3 protein: CASRIRDTFYEQYF. As DNA, the CDR3 is TGCGCCAGCAGGATCCGGGACACCTTTTACGAGCAGTACTTC. The chain is built from TRBV5-1 and TRBJ2-7, with D possibly being TRBD1 (6 bases). Germline V gives CDR1 SGHRS, CDR2 YFSETQ. The V end lost 5 bases, the J end lost 4 bases, and 16 bases lay between the germline ends. The CDR3 covers 14 residues.

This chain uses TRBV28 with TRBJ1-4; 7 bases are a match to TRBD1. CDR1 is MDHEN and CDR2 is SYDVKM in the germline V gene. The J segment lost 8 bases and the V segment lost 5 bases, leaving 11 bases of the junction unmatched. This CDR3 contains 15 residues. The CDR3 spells CASSLPKAGGEKLFF. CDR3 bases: TGTGCCAGCAGTCTGCCGAAGGCAGGGGGGGAAAAACTGTTTTTT.

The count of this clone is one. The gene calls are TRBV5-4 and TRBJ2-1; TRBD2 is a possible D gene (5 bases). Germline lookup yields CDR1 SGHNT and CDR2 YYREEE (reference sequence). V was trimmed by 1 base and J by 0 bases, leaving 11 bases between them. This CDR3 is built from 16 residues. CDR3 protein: CASSLFIGSSYNEQFF. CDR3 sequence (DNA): TGTGCCAGCAGCTTGTTTATTGGGAGCTCCTACAATGAGCAGTTCTTC.

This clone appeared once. Here the CDR3 DNA reads TGTGCCAGCAGCCTTGGGGGGTTCGGTGAAAAACTGTTTTTT. It translates to CASSLGGFGEKLFF. V gene TRBV11-2 combines with J gene TRBJ1-4, with D possibly TRBD1 on 5 matching bases. The CDR3 loop spans 14 amino acids. The V gene lost 5 bases and the J gene lost 7 bases, with 14 bases spanning the gap. Germline loops: CDR1 SGHAT, CDR2 FQNNGV.

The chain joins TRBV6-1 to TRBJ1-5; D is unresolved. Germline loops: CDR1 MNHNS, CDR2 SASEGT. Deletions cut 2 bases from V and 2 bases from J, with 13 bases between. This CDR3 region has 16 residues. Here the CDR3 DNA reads TGTGCCAGCAGTGAACAGGTCAGTAGTCGCAATCAGCCCCAGCATTTT. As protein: CASSEQVSSRNQPQHF.

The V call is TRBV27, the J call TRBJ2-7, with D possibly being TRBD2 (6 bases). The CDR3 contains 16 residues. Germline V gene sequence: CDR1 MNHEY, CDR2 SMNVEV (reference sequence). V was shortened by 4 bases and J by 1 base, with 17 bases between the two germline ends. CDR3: CASSSLGGRGSYEQYF. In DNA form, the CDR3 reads TGTGCCAGCAGTTCCCTCGGAGGGAGAGGGTCCTACGAGCAGTACTTC.

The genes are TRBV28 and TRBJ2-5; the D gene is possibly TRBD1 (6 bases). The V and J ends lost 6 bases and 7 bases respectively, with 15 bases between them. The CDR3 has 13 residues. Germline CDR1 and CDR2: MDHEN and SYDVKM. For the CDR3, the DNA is TGTGCCAGCAGGGCGACAGGCGGTGTGACCCAGTACTTC. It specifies CASRATGGVTQYF.

The CDR3 bases are TGTGCCAGCAGCTTAGGGCCCGGGGAGGGCGAGCAGTACTTC. This gives the protein CASSLGPGEGEQYF. The chain links TRBV7-2 to TRBJ2-7, with 7 bases aligning to TRBD2. There are 14 residues in the CDR3. From germline, CDR1 is SGHTA and CDR2 FQGNSA. J gave up 6 bases and V 1 base, and 6 bases lay outside the gene matches.

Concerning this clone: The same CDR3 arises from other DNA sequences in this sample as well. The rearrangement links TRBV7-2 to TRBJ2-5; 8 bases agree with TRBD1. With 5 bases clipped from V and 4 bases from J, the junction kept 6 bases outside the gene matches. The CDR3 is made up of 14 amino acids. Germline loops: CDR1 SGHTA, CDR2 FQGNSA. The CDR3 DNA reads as TGTGCCAGCAGCCCTGACAGGGGTCGAGAGACCCAGTACTTC. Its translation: CASSPDRGRETQYF.

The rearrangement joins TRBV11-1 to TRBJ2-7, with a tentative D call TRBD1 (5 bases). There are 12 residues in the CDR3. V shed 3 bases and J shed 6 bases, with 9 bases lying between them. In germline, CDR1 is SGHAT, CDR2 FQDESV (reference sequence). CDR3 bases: TGTGCCAGCAGCTTTGCAGGGCTCGAGCAGTACTTC. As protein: CASSFAGLEQYF.